Each of the 31 T cell receptor beta chains below was sequenced from the same sample in a study of blood T cell repertoires in COVID-19. Assay: immunoSEQ multiplex PCR; the TCRdb copy retains only in-frame clones and omits some. Counted here are some 190,000 clones, 88% occurring once; the ten biggest clones make up 3.5% to 4.5%. The sequencing sample was made of peripheral blood. Every receptor here comes from a human donor in a cohort sampled during active COVID-19.

J is TRBJ2-1 and V is TRBV19; D might be TRBD2 (5 bases). CDR1 is LNHDA, CDR2 SQIVND, per germline (reference sequence). The CDR3 covers 13 residues. Trimming removed 5 bases from V and 5 bases from J, with 10 bases in between. Here the CDR3 reads CASSPTRDNEQFF. The CDR3 DNA reads as TGTGCCAGTAGTCCCACTAGAGACAATGAGCAGTTCTTC.

This clone was counted once. The CDR3 nucleotides are TGTGCCAGCAGCCCAGGGGGTCCTGGGGCCAACGTCCTGACTTTC. Translating it yields CASSPGGPGANVLTF. The chain is built from TRBV5-4 and TRBJ2-6; 7 bases are a match to TRBD1. The CDR3 sequence is 15 residues long. Per the germline V gene, CDR1 is SGHNT and CDR2 is YYREEE (reference sequence). V dropped 4 bases and J dropped 2; count of bases not matched to a gene: 3.

This clone appeared a single time. V is TRBV19 and J is TRBJ2-7; 9 nucleotides agree with TRBD1. The CDR3 sequence is 15 residues long. V trimming: 6 bases; J trimming: 4 bases; junction bases outside the gene matches: 10. The germline V gene has CDR1 LNHDA and CDR2 SQIVND (reference sequence). The CDR3 bases are TGTGCCAGTAGCCGCGGAACAGGGGGCATTTACGAGCAGTACTTC. It translates to CASSRGTGGIYEQYF.

This clone has more than one count but fewer than ten. This chain links TRBV9 with TRBJ1-6, with D hard to call. Trimming removed 0 bases from V and 7 bases from J, with 5 bases in between. The CDR3 extends over 13 amino acids. The germline gives CDR1 SGDLS, CDR2 YYNGEE. The CDR3 loop is CASSVVPNSPLHF. As DNA, the CDR3 is TGTGCCAGCAGCGTAGTCCCAAATTCACCCCTCCACTTT.

The chain links TRBV29-1 to TRBJ2-1, with TRBD2 matching 13 bases. The CDR3 is 15 amino acids. Looked up from germline, CDR1 is SQVTM and CDR2 is ANQGSEA. Trimming at V came to 1 base and at J to 9 bases, leaving 6 bases not matched to a gene. CDR3 nucleotides: TGCAGCGTTGAAGCCACTAGCGGGAGGGCCAGTGAGCAGTTCTTC. This sequence encodes CSVEATSGRASEQFF.

The genes are TRBV25-1 and TRBJ1-3, with 9 nucleotides matching TRBD1. In germline, CDR1 is MGHDK, CDR2 SYGVNS. With 6 bases clipped from V and 4 bases from J, the junction kept 16 bases outside the gene matches. The CDR3 consists of 18 residues. The CDR3: CASREPNRGLNLGNTIYF. In nucleotides, the CDR3 is TGTGCCAGCAGGGAACCCAACAGGGGGCTTAATCTCGGAAACACCATATATTTT.

The V gene is TRBV3-1 (or the pseudogene TRBV3-2), the J gene TRBJ2-7; D might be TRBD1 (6 bases). Germline V gives CDR1 LGHDT, CDR2 YNNKEL (reference sequence). This CDR3 comprises 14 residues. Trimming removed 2 bases from V and 2 bases from J, with 10 bases in between. DNA for the CDR3: TGTGCCAGCAGCCAACAGGGGTGGGCCTACGAGCAGTACTTC. Translated, it gives CASSQQGWAYEQYF.

The V call is TRBV19, the J call TRBJ1-2; 9 positions match TRBD1. V trimming: 4 bases; J trimming: 4 bases; junction bases outside the gene matches: 10. The germline V gene encodes CDR1 LNHDA and CDR2 SQIVND (reference sequence). The CDR3 is 16 residues long. This chain's CDR3 is CASSTPGQGTGYGYTF. In nucleotides, the CDR3 is TGTGCCAGTAGTACCCCCGGACAGGGGACAGGCTATGGCTACACCTTC.

V usage is TRBV7-2 and J usage is TRBJ2-5; TRBD2 aligns across 9 bases. This CDR3 is 15 amino acids long. CDR1 is SGHTA, CDR2 FQGNSA, per germline. V shed 2 bases and J 6 bases; nucleotides not matched to a gene: 7. CDR3 amino acids: CASSLSAGGLKTQYF. CDR3 sequence (DNA): TGTGCCAGCAGCTTATCAGCGGGGGGACTTAAGACCCAGTACTTC.

The gene calls are TRBV28 and TRBJ1-4, with 7 bases identical to TRBD1. Per the germline V gene, CDR1 is MDHEN and CDR2 is SYDVKM. The length of the CDR3 is 15 residues. The V gene end was trimmed by 6 bases and the J gene end by 8 bases; junction bases not matched to a gene: 12. In nucleotides, the CDR3 is TGTGCCAGCAGCTTCGACCGGGACAGAGACGAAAAACTGTTTTTT. Translating gives CASSFDRDRDEKLFF. Full variable domain (remainder filled in from reference TRBV28 and TRBJ1-4): DVKVTQSSRYLVKRTGEKVFLECVQDMDHENMFWYRQDPGLGLRLIYFSYDVKMKEKGDIPEGYSVSREKKERFSLILESASTNQTSMYLCASSFDRDRDEKLFFGSGTQLSVL.

The V gene is TRBV10-3, the J gene TRBJ1-4, with 7 bases lining up with TRBD1. Looked up from germline, CDR1 is ENHRY and CDR2 is SYGVKD. V lost 4 bases to trimming and J lost 7 bases; unmatched junction nucleotides: 6. This CDR3 has 14 amino acids. Here the CDR3 reads CAISVTGVPEKLFF. DNA of the CDR3: TGTGCCATCAGTGTAACAGGGGTACCTGAAAAACTGTTTTTT.

The genes are TRBV27 and TRBJ2-3; 8 nucleotides match TRBD2. From germline, CDR1 is MNHEY and CDR2 SMNVEV (reference sequence). V was pared by 3 bases and J by 6 bases, with 11 bases of the junction left unmatched. CDR3 size: 16 residues. The CDR3 protein is CASSFGTGGPADTQYF. The CDR3 DNA sequence: TGTGCCAGCAGTTTCGGAACGGGAGGGCCCGCTGATACGCAGTATTTT.

This clone was seen a single time. CDR3 sequence (DNA): TGTGCCATCACCCTCGCGACAGGGGGATCACCCCTCCACTTT. Translated: CAITLATGGSPLHF. The chain joins TRBV10-3 to TRBJ1-6; TRBD1 matches at 9 bases. CDR1 is ENHRY and CDR2 is SYGVKD in the germline V gene. The CDR3 consists of 14 residues. V was pared by 7 bases and J by 10 bases, with 8 bases of the junction left unmatched.

The chain uses TRBV5-1 and TRBJ2-2; TRBD1 is a possible D gene (5 bases). The CDR3 runs 14 residues. Germline values: CDR1 SGHRS, CDR2 YFSETQ. The germline V and J ends were trimmed by 0 bases and 4 bases, with 7 bases remaining between them. Here the CDR3 DNA reads TGCGCCAGCAGCTTGGGACAGACCACCGGGGAGCTGTTTTTT. Its translation is CASSLGQTTGELFF.

The gene calls are TRBV12-3 or TRBV12-4 and TRBJ1-2; TRBD1 agrees at 7 bases. The CDR3 is made up of 13 amino acids. With V trimmed by 6 bases and J by 2 bases, 3 bases remained unmatched. The CDR3 DNA reads as TGTGCCAGCAGACAGACAGGGAACTATGGCTACACCTTC. Amino acids: CASRQTGNYGYTF.

The chain recombines TRBV27 with TRBJ2-7; D not resolved. Trimming cost V 3 bases and J 4 bases, with 10 bases left between them. The CDR3 spans 13 residues. The V gene's germline CDR1 is MNHEY and CDR2 SMNVEV (reference sequence). The CDR3 region has the DNA TGTGCCAGCAGTTTTGGCAGGTCTTACGAGCAGTACTTC. It is translated as CASSFGRSYEQYF.

V is TRBV5-1 and J is TRBJ2-3; TRBD2 agrees at 8 bases. Trimming cost V 0 bases and J 9 bases; bases outside gene matches: 9. The germline gives CDR1 SGHRS, CDR2 YFSETQ. The length of the CDR3 is 15 residues. Here the CDR3 reads CASSLVASGSRTQYF. The CDR3 nucleotides are TGCGCCAGCAGCTTGGTAGCCAGCGGGAGTAGAACGCAGTATTTT.

This chain uses TRBV29-1 with TRBJ2-3; 11 bases map to TRBD1. The trim removed 4 bases at V and 4 bases at J, leaving 19 bases unmatched. The CDR3 runs 19 residues. Per germline, CDR1 SQVTM and CDR2 ANQGSEA. The CDR3 here is CSVGGPGGSDRGRSDTQYF. The CDR3, as DNA: TGCAGCGTTGGCGGGCCCGGGGGTTCGGACAGGGGGCGCTCAGATACGCAGTATTTT.

The chain employs TRBV29-1 and TRBJ2-2, with 10 bases aligning to TRBD2. V was pared by 1 base and J by 6 bases, with 8 bases of the junction left unmatched. The germline CDR1 and CDR2 sequences are SQVTM and ANQGSEA. This CDR3 comprises 16 residues. In DNA, the CDR3 is TGCAGCGTTGAAGGTCTAGCGGGAGTAGGGGCCGGGGAGCTGTTTTTT. Its protein is CSVEGLAGVGAGELFF.

V gene TRBV20-1 combines with J gene TRBJ1-2; 7 nucleotides match TRBD1. This CDR3 has 16 amino acids. From germline, CDR1 is DFQATT and CDR2 SNEGSKA (reference sequence). J gave up 7 bases and V 3 bases, and 17 bases lay outside the gene matches. In nucleotides, the CDR3 is TGCAGTGCTAGTCATAAGACAGGGTCGTCGGTTAGTGGCTACACCTTC. Its protein is CSASHKTGSSVSGYTF.

In its sample, this clone was seen once. The gene calls are TRBV6-2 or TRBV6-3 and TRBJ2-4; perhaps TRBD2 as D (5 bases). V was cut by 0 bases and J by 4 bases, with 10 bases left in between. Germline CDR1 and CDR2: MNHEY and SVGEGT. This CDR3 has 15 residues. The chain's CDR3 is CASSYSMREKNIQYF. Here the CDR3 DNA reads TGTGCCAGCAGTTACTCGATGAGGGAGAAAAACATTCAGTACTTC.

Here the CDR3 reads CASSLYLAGETQYF. In DNA form, the CDR3 reads TGCGCCAGCAGCTTGTATCTAGCGGGAGAGACCCAGTACTTC. The V gene is TRBV5-1, the J gene TRBJ2-5; 8 bases map to TRBD2. CDR3 length: 14 amino acids. V dropped 1 base and J dropped 4; count of bases not matched to a gene: 3. The germline CDR1 and CDR2 sequences are SGHRS and YFSETQ.

This clone was detected only a few times. The rearrangement links TRBV4-3 to TRBJ2-2; D may be TRBD1 (6 bases). Germline V gives CDR1 LGHNA, CDR2 YSLEER. V gave up 0 bases and J gave up 3 bases, with 14 bases separating them. This CDR3 contains 17 residues. CDR3 region: CASSQDVGRGYTGELFF. CDR3 nucleotides: TGCGCCAGCAGCCAAGATGTGGGCAGGGGCTACACCGGGGAGCTGTTTTTT.

J is TRBJ1-3 and V is TRBV6-6; no clear D gene. Germline assignment: CDR1 MNHNY and CDR2 SVGAGI (reference sequence). The germline V and J ends were trimmed by 0 bases and 2 bases, with 11 bases remaining between them. CDR3 length: 16 residues. In DNA, the CDR3 is TGTGCCAGCAGTTACTCGGGCGAATCACCTGGAAACACCATATATTTT. It translates to CASSYSGESPGNTIYF.

The CDR3 spells CSAWEGGAHYGYTF. The CDR3 nucleotides are TGCAGCGCCTGGGAGGGGGGGGCTCACTATGGCTACACCTTC. This chain joins TRBV29-1 and TRBJ1-2; possible D gene TRBD1, 6 bases. CDR1 and CDR2 (germline): SQVTM, ANQGSEA. The length of the CDR3 is 14 residues. V was pared by 7 bases and J by 3 bases, with 18 bases between.

V is TRBV10-3 and J is TRBJ2-7; perhaps TRBD1 as D (5 bases). This CDR3 spans 14 amino acids. Germline assignment: CDR1 ENHRY and CDR2 SYGVKD. Trimming removed 3 bases at V and 4 bases at J, with 13 bases between. The CDR3 is CAISDLSRAYEQYF. In DNA, the CDR3 is TGTGCCATCAGTGATCTTTCCAGGGCTTACGAGCAGTACTTC.

This chain links TRBV7-9 with TRBJ1-5; no clear D. This CDR3 has 13 amino acids. The germline V gene encodes CDR1 SEHNR and CDR2 FQNEAQ (reference sequence). V lost 1 base, J lost 7 bases, and 8 bases lay in between. The CDR3 coding sequence is TGTGCCAGCAGCTTAGGGAGTATCCAGCCCCAGCATTTT. Amino acids: CASSLGSIQPQHF.

Only one count was recorded for this clone. The V and J genes are TRBV14 and TRBJ2-7; D is perhaps TRBD1 (6 bases). The CDR3 is 16 amino acids. The germline gives CDR1 SGHDN, CDR2 FVKESK. The V and J ends lost 4 bases and 2 bases respectively, with 18 bases between them. The CDR3 protein is CASSLSGGARTYEQYF. CDR3 coding DNA: TGTGCCAGCAGCCTTAGTGGGGGCGCACGGACCTACGAGCAGTACTTC.

The chain uses TRBV2 and TRBJ2-3, with 9 bases matching TRBD2. V was clipped by 6 bases and J by 4 bases; unmatched bases: 5. Per germline, CDR1 SNHLY and CDR2 FYNNEI. This CDR3 has 14 residues. The CDR3 loop is CASRPGLAADTQYF. The CDR3, as DNA: TGTGCCAGCAGGCCGGGACTAGCTGCAGATACGCAGTATTTT.

The V gene is TRBV12-5, the J gene TRBJ1-4, with a possible D match to TRBD1 (5 bases). V lost 3 bases and J lost 5, with 13 bases in between. Germline assignment: CDR1 LGHNT and CDR2 FRNRAP. The CDR3 runs 15 residues. CDR3 protein: CASGLFQGGNEKLFF. CDR3 bases: TGTGCTAGTGGTTTATTTCAGGGAGGGAATGAAAAACTGTTTTTT.

CDR3 in DNA: TGTGCCAGCAGCCAAGATGGAACTAGAGTCACAGATACGCAGTATTTT. It is translated as CASSQDGTRVTDTQYF. The chain combines TRBV4-2 with TRBJ2-3; tentatively, D is TRBD2 (5 bases). This CDR3 comprises 16 residues. The V gene lost 0 bases and the J gene lost 2 bases, with 12 bases spanning the gap. Germline V lookup: CDR1 LGHNA, CDR2 YNFKEQ.